These T cell receptor beta chains were read from a single sample in a study of OX40 agonist ivuxolimab in advanced cancers. Using immunoSEQ multiplex PCR, the repertoire was profiled, and TCRdb retains in-frame clones only, with some absent. The table shows about 42,000 clones, with 90% occurring only once. The sample consisted of CD4+ or CD8+ T cells sorted from blood, taken in a trial of the OX40 agonist ivuxolimab. The receptors come from an adult with an advanced solid tumor such as melanoma, head and neck, liver or kidney cancer. CDR3s include the opening cysteine and the closing phenylalanine or tryptophan. D genes are given only for firm matches. A row's size may be missing; if present it is once, few, many or a size class.

>TRBV10-3|TRBJ2-3|TRBD2|once
TGTGCCATCGGAGCGGGAGTGAGTACAGATACGCAGTATTTT
CAIGAGVSTDTQYF
>TRBV7-3|TRBJ2-2|TRBD2|-
TGTGCCAGCAGGGGGACTAGCGGGAGAGGTTATGGCACCGGGGAGCTGTTTTTT
CASRGTSGRGYGTGELFF
>TRBV7-8|TRBJ2-5|TRBD2|once
TGTGCCAGCAGCTTAACGGGACTAGCGGGAAAGGGGGCCAGCCAGACCCAGTACTTC
CASSLTGLAGKGASQTQYF
>TRBV5-1|TRBJ1-1|TRBD1|-
TGCGCCAGCAGGGCTTTGACAGGGGCGACTGAAGCTTTCTTT
CASRALTGATEAFF
>TRBV5-6|TRBJ2-2|TRBD2|-
TGTGCCAGCAGCCATCCGGAACTAGCGGGAGGGGACACCGGGGAGCTGTTTTTT
CASSHPELAGGDTGELFF
>TRBV28|TRBJ1-1|-|-
TGTGCCAGCAGTTTAAGGGTCAGGATGAACACTGAAGCTTTCTTT
CASSLRVRMNTEAFF
>TRBV9|TRBJ2-2|-|-
TGTGCCAGCAGCGTAGAGGGCAGGAGCACCGGGGAGCTGTTTTTT
CASSVEGRSTGELFF
>TRBV19|TRBJ1-5|TRBD1|-
TGTGCCAGTAGTATGACCGGACAGGGGAGGGGTCAGCCCCAGCATTTT
CASSMTGQGRGQPQHF
>TRBV15|TRBJ2-5|TRBD2|-
TGTGCCACCAGTGCGTCCAAGGGAGGGGAGACCCAGTACTTC
CATSASKGGETQYF
>TRBV11-2|TRBJ1-1|TRBD1|-
TGTGCCAGCAGCAGAGGGGACAGACAGAACACTGAAGCTTTCTTT
CASSRGDRQNTEAFF
>TRBV15|TRBJ2-4|-|once
TGTGCCACCAGCAGAGATCCGACACAAACCATTCAGTACTTC
CATSRDPTQTIQYF
>TRBV19|TRBJ2-1|TRBD2|-
TGTGCCAGTAGTGGTAGCGGGACCCCTCGGGAGCACAATGAGCAGTTCTTC
CASSGSGTPREHNEQFF
>TRBV6-6|TRBJ2-7|TRBD2|-
TGTGCCAGCAGTACTCCTAGCGGGAGTTACGAGCAGTACTTC
CASSTPSGSYEQYF
>TRBV18|TRBJ2-6|-|-
TGTGCCAGCTCACTTACTAACTTGAAGGGTGGGGCCAACGTCCTGACTTTC
CASSLTNLKGGANVLTF
>TRBV14|TRBJ1-1|TRBD1|-
TGTGCCAGCAGCCAACAAACAGGGGTTGGTGGCACTGAAGCTTTCTTT
CASSQQTGVGGTEAFF
>TRBV5-4|TRBJ2-1|-|-
TGTGCCAGCAGCCAAGCCGACAATGAGCAGTTCTTC
CASSQADNEQFF